Listed below are T cell receptor beta chains from one sample, sequenced in a study of cytomegalovirus exposure and HLA in healthy donors. The protocol was immunoSEQ multiplex PCR, while the TCRdb copy is restricted to in-frame clones and leaves out a portion. This sample has 90,000 to 110,000 clones, with around 70% found just once. Material: PBMCs. Source of these receptors: a middle-aged man in good health and CMV-seronegative. Both conserved end residues are part of each CDR3. Fields, in order: CDR3 DNA, CDR3 protein, D gene, V gene, J gene, clone size. D genes are given only for firm matches. A row's size may be missing; if present it is once, few, many or a size class.

CDR3nt: TGTGCCAGCACCTACCCGGGGGGTCGGGGCGGCAATGAGCAGTTCTTC; CDR3aa: CASTYPGGRGGNEQFF; d_gene: TRBD2; v_gene: TRBV11-2; j_gene: TRBJ2-1; abundance: .
CDR3nt: TGTGCCAGCAGTTACCGGGACAGGGATGGCTACACCTTC; CDR3aa: CASSYRDRDGYTF; d_gene: TRBD1; v_gene: TRBV7-8; j_gene: TRBJ1-2; abundance: .
CDR3nt: TGCGCCAGCAGCCAATCCCCGGGGACAGTTAATGAAAAACTGTTTTTT; CDR3aa: CASSQSPGTVNEKLFF; d_gene: TRBD1; v_gene: TRBV4-3; j_gene: TRBJ1-4; abundance: .
CDR3nt: TGTGCCAGCAGTTTAGGGGGGGCAGGGGGGGCCAACGTCCTGACTTTC; CDR3aa: CASSLGGAGGANVLTF; d_gene: .; v_gene: TRBV28; j_gene: TRBJ2-6; abundance: .
CDR3nt: TGTGCCAGCAGCTTAGTCGGGGTGGAGGGCTATGGCTACACCTTC; CDR3aa: CASSLVGVEGYGYTF; d_gene: .; v_gene: TRBV7-9; j_gene: TRBJ1-2; abundance: .
CDR3nt: TGTGCCAGCAGCTTAGTCCTAGCGGGAGTAAGAGACACAGATACGCAGTATTTT; CDR3aa: CASSLVLAGVRDTDTQYF; d_gene: TRBD2; v_gene: TRBV7-8; j_gene: TRBJ2-3; abundance: .
CDR3nt: TGTGCCAGCAGTTCCGGACGGGGGAACTATGGCTACACCTTC; CDR3aa: CASSSGRGNYGYTF; d_gene: .; v_gene: TRBV6-5; j_gene: TRBJ1-2; abundance: .
CDR3nt: TGTGCCTCTCGGCCCAGGCAGTTTCAAGAGACCCAGTACTTC; CDR3aa: CASRPRQFQETQYF; d_gene: .; v_gene: TRBV30; j_gene: TRBJ2-5; abundance: few
CDR3nt: TGTGCCAGCAGCCCCAGACGACGGGATACTGAAGCTTTCTTT; CDR3aa: CASSPRRRDTEAFF; d_gene: .; v_gene: TRBV5-8; j_gene: TRBJ1-1; abundance: .
CDR3nt: TGTGCCAGCAGCCAAGATATGGCTAGCGGCTCCTACGAGCAGTACTTC; CDR3aa: CASSQDMASGSYEQYF; d_gene: TRBD2; v_gene: TRBV14; j_gene: TRBJ2-7; abundance: .
CDR3nt: TGTGCCAGCAGTTTCGTCAGCGAAGGGGATCAGCCCCAGCATTTT; CDR3aa: CASSFVSEGDQPQHF; d_gene: .; v_gene: TRBV28; j_gene: TRBJ1-5; abundance: few
CDR3nt: TGTGCCACCAGCAGAATGACAGGGGTGGGCAATCAGCCCCAGCATTTT; CDR3aa: CATSRMTGVGNQPQHF; d_gene: TRBD1; v_gene: TRBV15; j_gene: TRBJ1-5; abundance: .
CDR3nt: TGTGCCAGCAGTTTAACCGGGACAGGGTATGAAAAACTGTTTTTT; CDR3aa: CASSLTGTGYEKLFF; d_gene: TRBD1; v_gene: TRBV27; j_gene: TRBJ1-4; abundance: .
CDR3nt: TGTGCCAGCAGCTACAGGGAAAGCTCCTACAATGAGCAGTTCTTC; CDR3aa: CASSYRESSYNEQFF; d_gene: .; v_gene: TRBV7-9; j_gene: TRBJ2-1; abundance: .
CDR3nt: TGTGCCAGCAGCTTAGAGGCTGCTCAAGAGACCCAGTACTTC; CDR3aa: CASSLEAAQETQYF; d_gene: .; v_gene: TRBV11-2; j_gene: TRBJ2-5; abundance: .
CDR3nt: TGTGCCAGCAGCCCGGGACAGTACTACGAGCAGTACTTC; CDR3aa: CASSPGQYYEQYF; d_gene: TRBD1; v_gene: TRBV7-7; j_gene: TRBJ2-7; abundance: .
CDR3nt: TGTGCCAGTAGTATATGGTTGTGGGCCGAGCAGTACTTC; CDR3aa: CASSIWLWAEQYF; d_gene: .; v_gene: TRBV19; j_gene: TRBJ2-7; abundance: .
CDR3nt: TGCGCCAGCAGCCAAGCTGACAGGGGCCCATACAATGAGCAGTTCTTC; CDR3aa: CASSQADRGPYNEQFF; d_gene: TRBD1; v_gene: TRBV4-3; j_gene: TRBJ2-1; abundance: .
CDR3nt: TGTGCCAGCAGTGAGCGGCACGGCACAGATACGCAGTATTTT; CDR3aa: CASSERHGTDTQYF; d_gene: .; v_gene: TRBV6-4; j_gene: TRBJ2-3; abundance: medium-sized
CDR3nt: TGCGCCAGCAGCCAGAGCGGGACTGTCCAAAACATTCAGTACTTC; CDR3aa: CASSQSGTVQNIQYF; d_gene: TRBD2; v_gene: TRBV4-1; j_gene: TRBJ2-4; abundance: .
CDR3nt: TGTGCCAGCACCGTATCCGGGACAGGGTATGAAAAACTGTTTTTT; CDR3aa: CASTVSGTGYEKLFF; d_gene: TRBD1; v_gene: TRBV6-5; j_gene: TRBJ1-4; abundance: few
CDR3nt: TGTGCCAGCAGCTTAGACGTTGTCGGGGGGCCCGAATCCAATGAGCAGTTCTTC; CDR3aa: CASSLDVVGGPESNEQFF; d_gene: .; v_gene: TRBV7-9; j_gene: TRBJ2-1; abundance: once
CDR3nt: TGTGCCAGCAGCTCCGCCATTTCTAGCGAAGGGGCCTACGAGCAGTACTTC; CDR3aa: CASSSAISSEGAYEQYF; d_gene: .; v_gene: TRBV7-6; j_gene: TRBJ2-7; abundance: .
CDR3nt: TGTGCCACCAGCAGAGGCCTTTTTACGGTCAATCACCTCGATGGCTACACCTTC; CDR3aa: CATSRGLFTVNHLDGYTF; d_gene: .; v_gene: TRBV15; j_gene: TRBJ1-2; abundance: once
CDR3nt: TGTGCCACCAGCGGGACAGTTACCACAGATACGCAGTATTTT; CDR3aa: CATSGTVTTDTQYF; d_gene: TRBD1; v_gene: TRBV15; j_gene: TRBJ2-3; abundance: .
CDR3nt: TGTGCCAGCAGTGCGGGGGGGTTGTACGAGCAGTACTTC; CDR3aa: CASSAGGLYEQYF; d_gene: TRBD2; v_gene: TRBV2; j_gene: TRBJ2-7; abundance: .
CDR3nt: TGTGCCAGCAGCTTGGGGACAGGGGCGAGATCCAAAGAGACCCAGTACTTC; CDR3aa: CASSLGTGARSKETQYF; d_gene: TRBD1; v_gene: TRBV5-8; j_gene: TRBJ2-5; abundance: .
CDR3nt: TGTGCCAGCAGCTACTCTGGAAACACCATATATTTT; CDR3aa: CASSYSGNTIYF; d_gene: .; v_gene: TRBV2; j_gene: TRBJ1-3; abundance: few
CDR3nt: TGTGCCAGTAGTATCCGGACAGGGAGGGACATTCAGTACTTC; CDR3aa: CASSIRTGRDIQYF; d_gene: .; v_gene: TRBV19; j_gene: TRBJ2-4; abundance: .
CDR3nt: TGTGCCAGCAGCTTAGTTGCGGTTAGCACAGATACGCAGTATTTT; CDR3aa: CASSLVAVSTDTQYF; d_gene: .; v_gene: TRBV7-3; j_gene: TRBJ2-3; abundance: .
CDR3nt: TGTGCCAGCAGCGCCGGGACTAGCGGGAGGAAGACCCAGTACTTC; CDR3aa: CASSAGTSGRKTQYF; d_gene: TRBD2; v_gene: TRBV13; j_gene: TRBJ2-5; abundance: .
CDR3nt: TGCGCCAGCAGCTTCTTAGAGGCCGTTTACAATGAGCAGTTCTTC; CDR3aa: CASSFLEAVYNEQFF; d_gene: .; v_gene: TRBV5-1; j_gene: TRBJ2-1; abundance: .
CDR3nt: TGTGCCAGCAGCCGAAACAGGGTCTCGTTGGATTCACCCCTCCACTTT; CDR3aa: CASSRNRVSLDSPLHF; d_gene: .; v_gene: TRBV7-6; j_gene: TRBJ1-6; abundance: once
CDR3nt: TGTGCCAGCAGTGAACTCGGCAGGGGAAGTTATAATTCACCCCTCCACTTT; CDR3aa: CASSELGRGSYNSPLHF; d_gene: .; v_gene: TRBV25-1; j_gene: TRBJ1-6; abundance: .
CDR3nt: TGTGCCTGGAGCCAGAGGAACAATCAGCCCCAGCATTTT; CDR3aa: CAWSQRNNQPQHF; d_gene: .; v_gene: TRBV30; j_gene: TRBJ1-5; abundance: .
CDR3nt: TGTGCCTGGAGTAAACCGGGACAGGCCTACGAGCAGTACTTC; CDR3aa: CAWSKPGQAYEQYF; d_gene: TRBD1; v_gene: TRBV30; j_gene: TRBJ2-7; abundance: .
CDR3nt: TGTGCCTGGAATTCAGGGTCGGCAACTAATGAAAAACTGTTTTTT; CDR3aa: CAWNSGSATNEKLFF; d_gene: .; v_gene: TRBV30; j_gene: TRBJ1-4; abundance: few
CDR3nt: TGCGCCAGCAGCCAAGGGGGACAGGGGCTCTACGAGCAGTACTTC; CDR3aa: CASSQGGQGLYEQYF; d_gene: TRBD1; v_gene: TRBV4-3; j_gene: TRBJ2-7; abundance: few
CDR3nt: TGTGCCAGCAGACCGACAGGGGAGAATGAAAAACTGTTTTTT; CDR3aa: CASRPTGENEKLFF; d_gene: TRBD1; v_gene: TRBV7-9; j_gene: TRBJ1-4; abundance: .
CDR3nt: TGTGCCAGCAGCCTTCAAACGACAGGCCGTGGCTACACCTTC; CDR3aa: CASSLQTTGRGYTF; d_gene: .; v_gene: TRBV5-8; j_gene: TRBJ1-2; abundance: .
CDR3nt: TGTGCCAGCAGTGAAAGCGGGGGGGTCTACAATGAGCAGTTCTTC; CDR3aa: CASSESGGVYNEQFF; d_gene: TRBD2; v_gene: TRBV9; j_gene: TRBJ2-1; abundance: .
CDR3nt: TGTGCCAGCAGTTACTCAGGGTCAGGGAGGGACGAGCAGTACTTC; CDR3aa: CASSYSGSGRDEQYF; d_gene: TRBD2; v_gene: TRBV6-5; j_gene: TRBJ2-7; abundance: .
CDR3nt: TGCGCCAGCAGATACCGTCTTGAGCAGTACTTC; CDR3aa: CASRYRLEQYF; d_gene: .; v_gene: TRBV5-1; j_gene: TRBJ2-5; abundance: .
CDR3nt: TGTGCCAGCACCCGGGACAGGGGGCGGTACACCGGGGAGCTGTTTTTT; CDR3aa: CASTRDRGRYTGELFF; d_gene: TRBD1; v_gene: TRBV2; j_gene: TRBJ2-2; abundance: .